The 12 T cell receptor beta chains given below trace back to one sample, sequenced in a study of vaccination and CD4 T cells after COVID-19. TCRdb reprocessed the PCR reads with MiXCR, giving one entry per CDR3 protein. The sample includes approximately 20,000 distinct CDR3 sequences, about 62% of them seen just once. Sequencing used CD4+ T cells from blood, obtained before SARS-CoV-2 vaccination. These receptors were obtained from a human donor who had recovered from COVID-19.

This clonotype came up once. The chain joins TRBV4-1 to TRBJ2-5; possible D gene TRBD2, 6 bases. The CDR3 length is 15 residues. The V and J ends lost 1 base and 3 bases respectively, with 12 bases between them. Germline-derived CDR1 and CDR2 are MGHRA and YSYEKL. CDR3 sequence (DNA): TGCGCCAGCAGCCAAGGGTGGGGGGAGGAAGAGACCCAGTACTTC. Protein sequence: CASSQGWGEEETQYF.

The rearrangement joins TRBV5-4 to TRBJ2-6, with D perhaps being TRBD1 or TRBD2 (5 bases each). This CDR3 contains 15 residues. V was shortened by 1 base and J by 4 bases, with 9 bases between the two germline ends. Germline values: CDR1 SGHNT, CDR2 YYREEE (reference sequence). DNA for the CDR3: TGTGCCAGCAGCTTGAGAGGGGCCGGGGCCAACGTCCTGACTTTC. Its translation: CASSLRGAGANVLTF.

The count of this clonotype is one. This chain links TRBV19 with TRBJ2-1; D may be TRBD2 (5 bases). The CDR3 runs to 13 residues. V was trimmed by 11 bases and J by 4 bases, leaving 15 bases between them. Germline CDR1 LNHDA, CDR2 SQIVND (reference sequence). The CDR3 spells CADPRRLYNEQFF. For the CDR3, the DNA is TGTGCCGATCCCAGGAGGCTTTACAATGAGCAGTTCTTC.

This clonotype has more than one count but fewer than ten. The rearrangement uses TRBV28 and TRBJ2-5; weak D call: TRBD1 (6 bases). V dropped 5 bases and J dropped 3 bases, with 13 bases sitting between them. The CDR3 extends over 14 amino acids. Germline V CDR1 and CDR2: MDHEN, SYDVKM. This CDR3 is CASSEDSGKETQYF. Written as DNA, the CDR3 is TGTGCCAGCAGTGAGGACAGTGGCAAAGAGACCCAGTACTTC.

The chain uses TRBV20-1 and TRBJ2-5; 10 positions match TRBD2. CDR1 and CDR2 from the germline V gene are DFQATT and SNEGSKA (reference sequence). V shed 3 bases, J shed 1 base, and the junction held 8 bases outside the gene matches. This CDR3 spans 16 amino acids. The CDR3 DNA follows: TGCAGTGCTAGCTCGCCTAGCGGGAGTTTCCAAGAGACCCAGTACTTC. Residues: CSASSPSGSFQETQYF.

This chain joins TRBV2 and TRBJ2-2; D gene ambiguous. CDR1 SNHLY and CDR2 FYNNEI come from the germline V gene. The CDR3 consists of 12 residues. V lost 5 bases, J lost 3 bases, and 4 bases lay in between. CDR3 DNA sequence: TGTGCCAGCAGTCAGGACACCGGGGAGCTGTTTTTT. It codes for CASSQDTGELFF.

The rearrangement joins TRBV19 to TRBJ1-1; D may be TRBD1 (5 bases). The V gene's germline CDR1 is LNHDA and CDR2 SQIVND (reference sequence). This CDR3 contains 15 residues. Trimming took 6 bases from V and 0 from J, leaving 14 bases between them. CDR3 protein: CASRTPGRMNTEAFF. CDR3 coding DNA: TGTGCCAGTAGGACCCCGGGACGGATGAACACTGAAGCTTTCTTT.

The sample holds a few counts of this clonotype. J is TRBJ2-1 and V is TRBV7-2; a weak D match, TRBD2 (5 bases). This CDR3 has 15 amino acids. The germline V gene encodes CDR1 SGHTA and CDR2 FQGNSA. V gave up 4 bases and J gave up 6 bases, with 16 bases separating them. The CDR3 is CASSSLGLNPNEQFF. The CDR3 nucleotides read TGTGCCAGCAGCTCCCTAGGACTTAATCCCAATGAGCAGTTCTTC.

This clonotype was counted a few times. J is TRBJ1-2 and V is TRBV10-3; D is unclear. CDR1 and CDR2 (germline): ENHRY, SYGVKD. CDR3 length equals 12 residues. The V end was cut by 8 bases, the J end by 10 bases, with 17 bases between. The CDR3 DNA is TGTGCCATCTTAAGCGCGATCGGTGACTACACCTTC. Its translation is CAILSAIGDYTF.

V is TRBV2 and J is TRBJ1-1; D is undetermined. CDR3 length equals 15 residues. V was cut by 7 bases and J by 2 bases, with 17 bases left in between. Germline CDR1 is SNHLY and CDR2 is FYNNEI. The DNA for the CDR3 is TGTGCCAGCACCCGAGTGGCAGCGCCTAACACTGAAGCTTTCTTT. Protein: CASTRVAAPNTEAFF.

The chain joins TRBV7-9 to TRBJ2-7, with D unclear. The CDR3 runs 12 residues. Trimming pared 2 bases from V and 4 bases from J, leaving 6 bases between. Germline V lookup: CDR1 SEHNR, CDR2 FQNEAQ (reference sequence). CDR3 amino acids: CASSLTSYEQYF. CDR3 bases: TGTGCCAGCAGCTTAACATCATACGAGCAGTACTTC.

Only a few counts were recorded for this clonotype. The chain carries TRBV20-1 and TRBJ2-7; D is possibly TRBD1 (6 bases). Trimming cost V 2 bases and J 6 bases, with 14 bases left between them. The CDR3 loop spans 13 amino acids. Germline values: CDR1 DFQATT, CDR2 SNEGSKA (reference sequence). The CDR3 region is CSARRQVEAEQYF. CDR3 coding DNA: TGCAGTGCTAGAAGACAGGTGGAGGCCGAGCAGTACTTC.